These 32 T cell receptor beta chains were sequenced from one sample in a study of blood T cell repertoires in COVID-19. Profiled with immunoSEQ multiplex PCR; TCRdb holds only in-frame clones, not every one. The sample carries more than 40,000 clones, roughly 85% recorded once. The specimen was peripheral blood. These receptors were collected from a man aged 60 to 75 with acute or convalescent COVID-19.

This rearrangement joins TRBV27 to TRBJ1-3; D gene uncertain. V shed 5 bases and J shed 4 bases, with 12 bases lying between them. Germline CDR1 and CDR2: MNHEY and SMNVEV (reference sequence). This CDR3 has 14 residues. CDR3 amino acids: CASSRERLGNTIYF. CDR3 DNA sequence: TGTGCCAGCAGTCGGGAGAGACTCGGAAACACCATATATTTT.

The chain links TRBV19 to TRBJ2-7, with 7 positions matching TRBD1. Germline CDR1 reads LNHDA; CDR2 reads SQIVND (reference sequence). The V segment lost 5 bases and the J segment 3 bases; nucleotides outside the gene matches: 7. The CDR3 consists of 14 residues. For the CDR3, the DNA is TGTGCCAGTAGTCCTCATCGACAGGGCTACGAGCAGTACTTC. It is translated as CASSPHRQGYEQYF.

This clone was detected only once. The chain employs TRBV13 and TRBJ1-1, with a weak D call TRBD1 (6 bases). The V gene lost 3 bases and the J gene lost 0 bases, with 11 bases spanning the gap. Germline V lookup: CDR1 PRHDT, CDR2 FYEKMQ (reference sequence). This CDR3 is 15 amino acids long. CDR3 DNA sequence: TGTGCCAGCAGCTTCTTGGACAGAATGAACACTGAAGCTTTCTTT. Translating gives CASSFLDRMNTEAFF.

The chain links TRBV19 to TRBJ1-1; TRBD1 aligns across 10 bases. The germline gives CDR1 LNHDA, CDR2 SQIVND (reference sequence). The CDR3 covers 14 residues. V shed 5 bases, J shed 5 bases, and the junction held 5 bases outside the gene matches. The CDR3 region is CASSPRTGGTEAFF. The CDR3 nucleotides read TGTGCCAGTAGTCCACGGACAGGGGGGACTGAAGCTTTCTTT.

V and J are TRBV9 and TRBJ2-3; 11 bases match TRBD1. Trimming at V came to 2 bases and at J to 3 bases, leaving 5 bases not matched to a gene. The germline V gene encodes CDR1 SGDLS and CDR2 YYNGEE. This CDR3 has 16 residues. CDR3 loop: CASSVGTGGGTDTQYF. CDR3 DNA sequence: TGTGCCAGCAGCGTTGGGACAGGGGGTGGGACAGATACGCAGTATTTT.

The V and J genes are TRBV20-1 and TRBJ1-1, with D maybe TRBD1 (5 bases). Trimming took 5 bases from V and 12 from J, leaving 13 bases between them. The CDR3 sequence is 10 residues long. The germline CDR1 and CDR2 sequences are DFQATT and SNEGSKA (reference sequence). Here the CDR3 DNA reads TGCAGTGCTTTAGTGACAGAGACTTTCTTT. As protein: CSALVTETFF.

CDR3 amino acids: CSVGAFEQFF. In nucleotides, the CDR3 is TGCAGCGTTGGGGCCTTTGAGCAGTTCTTC. The chain carries TRBV29-1 and TRBJ2-1, with D unresolved. There are 10 residues in the CDR3. The V end lost 4 bases, the J end lost 9 bases, and 7 bases lay between the germline ends. Per the germline V gene, CDR1 is SQVTM and CDR2 is ANQGSEA.

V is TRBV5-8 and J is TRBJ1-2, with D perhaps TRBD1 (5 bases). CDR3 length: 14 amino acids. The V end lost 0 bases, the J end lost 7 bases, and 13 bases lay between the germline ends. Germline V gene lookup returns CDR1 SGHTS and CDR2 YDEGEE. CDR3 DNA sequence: TGTGCCAGCAGCTTGGGACCGCCCGGGGGTGGCTACACCTTC. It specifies CASSLGPPGGGYTF.

The CDR3 reads CASSEGQGNVGELFF. CDR3 sequence (DNA): TGCGCCAGCAGCGAAGGACAGGGAAACGTCGGGGAGCTGTTTTTT. The chain recombines TRBV4-3 with TRBJ2-2, with 8 bases matching TRBD1. Germline loops: CDR1 LGHNA, CDR2 YSLEER. The CDR3 sequence is 15 residues long. V lost 5 bases and J lost 7; bases outside the gene matches: 9.

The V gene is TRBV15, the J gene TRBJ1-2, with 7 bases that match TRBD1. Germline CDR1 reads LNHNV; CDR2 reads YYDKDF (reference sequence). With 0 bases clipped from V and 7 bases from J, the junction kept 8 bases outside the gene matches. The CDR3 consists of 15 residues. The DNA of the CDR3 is TGTGCCACCAGCAGAGAAATACAGGGGATTGGTGGCTACACCTTC. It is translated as CATSREIQGIGGYTF. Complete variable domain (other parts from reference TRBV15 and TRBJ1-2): DAMVIQNPRYQVTQFGKPVTLSCSQTLNHNVMYWYQQKSSQAPKLLFHYYDKDFNNEADTPDNFQSRRPNTSFCFLDIRSPGLGDTAMYLCATSREIQGIGGYTFGSGTRLTVV.

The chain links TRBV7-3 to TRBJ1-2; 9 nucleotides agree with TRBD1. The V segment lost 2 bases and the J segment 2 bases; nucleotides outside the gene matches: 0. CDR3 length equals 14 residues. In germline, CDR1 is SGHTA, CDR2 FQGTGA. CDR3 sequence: CASSLGQGNYGYTF. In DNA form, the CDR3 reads TGTGCCAGCAGCTTAGGACAGGGGAACTATGGCTACACCTTC.

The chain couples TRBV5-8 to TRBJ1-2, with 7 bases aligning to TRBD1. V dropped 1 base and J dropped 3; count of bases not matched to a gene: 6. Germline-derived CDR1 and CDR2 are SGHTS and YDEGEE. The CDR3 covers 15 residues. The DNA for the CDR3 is TGTGCCAGCAGCTTGAACAGGGGCCCCTACTATGGCTACACCTTC. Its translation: CASSLNRGPYYGYTF.

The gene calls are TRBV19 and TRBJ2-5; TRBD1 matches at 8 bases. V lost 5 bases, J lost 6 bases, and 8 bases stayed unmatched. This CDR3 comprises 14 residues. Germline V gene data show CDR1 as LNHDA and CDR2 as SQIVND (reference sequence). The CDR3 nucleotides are TGTGCCAGTAGTGCCTCGACAGGGGAAAAGACCCAGTACTTC. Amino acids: CASSASTGEKTQYF. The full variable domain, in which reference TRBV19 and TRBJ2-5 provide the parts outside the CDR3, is DGGITQSPKYLFRKEGQNVTLSCEQNLNHDAMYWYRQDPGQGLRLIYYSQIVNDFQKGDIAEGYSVSREKKESFPLTVTSAQKNPTAFYLCASSASTGEKTQYFGPGTRLLVL.

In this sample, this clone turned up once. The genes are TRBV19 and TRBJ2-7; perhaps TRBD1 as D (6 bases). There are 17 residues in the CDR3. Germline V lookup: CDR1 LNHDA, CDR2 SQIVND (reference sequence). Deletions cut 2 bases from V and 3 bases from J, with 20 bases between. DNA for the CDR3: TGTGCCAGTAGTATAAAAGGGACACCACCGGTTGTCTACGAGCAGTACTTC. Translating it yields CASSIKGTPPVVYEQYF.

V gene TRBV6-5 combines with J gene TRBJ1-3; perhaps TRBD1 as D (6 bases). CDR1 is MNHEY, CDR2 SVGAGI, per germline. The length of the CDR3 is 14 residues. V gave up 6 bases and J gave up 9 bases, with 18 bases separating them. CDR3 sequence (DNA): TGTGCCAGCAGCCCCACAGGGAGTTCGTCCACCATATATTTT. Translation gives CASSPTGSSSTIYF.

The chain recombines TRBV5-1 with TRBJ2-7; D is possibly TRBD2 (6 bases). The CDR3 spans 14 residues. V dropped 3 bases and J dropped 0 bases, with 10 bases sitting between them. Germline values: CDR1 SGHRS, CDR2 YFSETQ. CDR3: CASSSGRSSYEQYF. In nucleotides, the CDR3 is TGCGCCAGCAGCTCAGGGAGGAGCTCCTACGAGCAGTACTTC.

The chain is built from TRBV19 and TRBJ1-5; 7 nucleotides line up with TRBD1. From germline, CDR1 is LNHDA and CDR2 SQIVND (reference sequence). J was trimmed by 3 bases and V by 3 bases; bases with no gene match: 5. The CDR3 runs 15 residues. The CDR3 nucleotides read TGTGCCAGTAGTATGGGGACAGCGTACAATCAGCCCCAGCATTTT. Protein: CASSMGTAYNQPQHF.

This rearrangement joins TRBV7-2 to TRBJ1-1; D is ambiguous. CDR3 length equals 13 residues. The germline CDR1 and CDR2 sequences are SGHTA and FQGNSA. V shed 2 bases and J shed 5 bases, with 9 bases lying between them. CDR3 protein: CASSLRRQTEAFF. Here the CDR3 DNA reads TGTGCCAGCAGCTTAAGGCGACAAACTGAAGCTTTCTTT.

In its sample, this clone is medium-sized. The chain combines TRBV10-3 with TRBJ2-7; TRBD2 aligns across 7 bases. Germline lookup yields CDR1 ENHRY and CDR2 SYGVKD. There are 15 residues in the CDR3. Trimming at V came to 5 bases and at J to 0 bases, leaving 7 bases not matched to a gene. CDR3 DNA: TGTGCCATCAGTCTAGCTAGCGGCAACTCCTACGAGCAGTACTTC. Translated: CAISLASGNSYEQYF.

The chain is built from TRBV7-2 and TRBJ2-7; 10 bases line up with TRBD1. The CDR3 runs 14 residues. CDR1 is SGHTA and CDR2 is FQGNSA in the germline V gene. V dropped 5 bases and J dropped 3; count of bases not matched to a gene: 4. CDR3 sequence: CASSPRTGGYEQYF. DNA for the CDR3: TGTGCCAGCAGCCCCCGGACAGGGGGCTACGAGCAGTACTTC.

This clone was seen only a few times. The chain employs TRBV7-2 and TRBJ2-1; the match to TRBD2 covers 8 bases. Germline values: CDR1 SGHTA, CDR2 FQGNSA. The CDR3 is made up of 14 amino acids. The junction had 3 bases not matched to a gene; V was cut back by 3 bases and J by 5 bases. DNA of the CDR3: TGTGCCAGCAGCTTCGGGGGGGTCGACAATGAGCAGTTCTTC. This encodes CASSFGGVDNEQFF.

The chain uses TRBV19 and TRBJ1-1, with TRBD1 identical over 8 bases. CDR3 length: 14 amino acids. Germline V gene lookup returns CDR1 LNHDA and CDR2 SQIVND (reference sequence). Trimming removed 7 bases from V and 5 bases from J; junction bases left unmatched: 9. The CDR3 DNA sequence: TGTGCCAGTAATCACGGACAGGGCTGGACTGAAGCTTTCTTT. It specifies CASNHGQGWTEAFF.

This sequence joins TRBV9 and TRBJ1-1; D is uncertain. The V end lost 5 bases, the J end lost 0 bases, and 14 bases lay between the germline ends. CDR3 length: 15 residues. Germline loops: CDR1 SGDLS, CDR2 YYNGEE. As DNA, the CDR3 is TGTGCCAGCAGTGGTACCCGGGGAATGAACACTGAAGCTTTCTTT. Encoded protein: CASSGTRGMNTEAFF.

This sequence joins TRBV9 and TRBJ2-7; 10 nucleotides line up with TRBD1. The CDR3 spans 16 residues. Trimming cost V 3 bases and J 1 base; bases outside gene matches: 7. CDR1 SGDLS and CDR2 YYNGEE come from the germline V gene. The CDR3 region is CASSEGTGVGSYEQYF. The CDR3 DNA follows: TGTGCCAGCAGCGAAGGGACAGGGGTTGGGTCCTACGAGCAGTACTTC.

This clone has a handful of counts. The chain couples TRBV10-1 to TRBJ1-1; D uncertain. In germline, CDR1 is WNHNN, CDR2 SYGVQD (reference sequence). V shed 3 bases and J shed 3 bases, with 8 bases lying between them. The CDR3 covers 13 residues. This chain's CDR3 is CASSETVDTEAFF. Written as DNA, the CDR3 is TGCGCCAGCAGTGAAACGGTTGACACTGAAGCTTTCTTT.

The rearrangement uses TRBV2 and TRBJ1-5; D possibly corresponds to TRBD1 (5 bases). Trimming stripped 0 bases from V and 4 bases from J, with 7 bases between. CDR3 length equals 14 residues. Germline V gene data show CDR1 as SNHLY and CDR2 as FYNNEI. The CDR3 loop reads CASSEAPGNQPQHF. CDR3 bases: TGTGCCAGCAGTGAAGCGCCAGGGAATCAGCCCCAGCATTTT.

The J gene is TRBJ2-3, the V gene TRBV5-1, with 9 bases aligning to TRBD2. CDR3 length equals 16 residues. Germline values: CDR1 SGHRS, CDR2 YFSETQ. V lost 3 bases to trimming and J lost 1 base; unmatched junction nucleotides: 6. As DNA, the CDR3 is TGCGCCAGCAGCTCAGCGGGGGGTGAACGCACAGATACGCAGTATTTT. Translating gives CASSSAGGERTDTQYF.

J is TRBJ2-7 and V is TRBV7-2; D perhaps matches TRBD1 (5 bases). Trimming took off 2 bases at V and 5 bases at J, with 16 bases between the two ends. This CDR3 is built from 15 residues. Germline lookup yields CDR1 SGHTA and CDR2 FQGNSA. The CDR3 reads CASSLYRQGSDEQYF. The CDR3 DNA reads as TGTGCCAGCAGCTTATATAGGCAGGGTTCTGACGAGCAGTACTTC.

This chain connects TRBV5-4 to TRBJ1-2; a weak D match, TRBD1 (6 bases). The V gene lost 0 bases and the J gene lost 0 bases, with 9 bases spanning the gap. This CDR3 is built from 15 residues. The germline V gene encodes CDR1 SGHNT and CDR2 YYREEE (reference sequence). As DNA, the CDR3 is TGTGCCAGCAGCTTGGTGGGGGCCCCTAACTATGGCTACACCTTC. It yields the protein CASSLVGAPNYGYTF.

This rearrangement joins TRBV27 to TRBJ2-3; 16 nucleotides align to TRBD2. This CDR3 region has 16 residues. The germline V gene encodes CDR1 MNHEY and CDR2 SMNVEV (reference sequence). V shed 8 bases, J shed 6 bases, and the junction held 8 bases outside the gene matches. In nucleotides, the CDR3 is TGTGCCAGCCCTGGGACTAGCGGGGGGGCCGCGGATACGCAGTATTTT. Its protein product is CASPGTSGGAADTQYF.

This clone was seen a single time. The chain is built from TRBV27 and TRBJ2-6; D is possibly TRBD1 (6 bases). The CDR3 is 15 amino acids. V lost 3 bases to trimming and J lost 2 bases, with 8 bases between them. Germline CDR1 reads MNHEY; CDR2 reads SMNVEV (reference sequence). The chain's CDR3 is CASSFQGTGANVLTF. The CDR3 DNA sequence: TGTGCCAGCAGTTTTCAGGGGACTGGGGCCAACGTCCTGACTTTC.

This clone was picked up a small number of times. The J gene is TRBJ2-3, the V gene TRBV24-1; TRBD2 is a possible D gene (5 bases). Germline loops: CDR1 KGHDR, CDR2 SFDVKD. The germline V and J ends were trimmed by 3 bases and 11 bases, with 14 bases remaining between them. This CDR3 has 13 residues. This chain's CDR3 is CATSDTAGLLQYF. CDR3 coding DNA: TGTGCCACCAGTGATACCGCCGGACTCTTGCAGTATTTT.